These 13 T cell receptor beta chains were sequenced from one sample in a study of a mutant IDH1 vaccine in newly diagnosed glioma. Sample time point: baseline, week 1 (first vaccination visit). Treatment indicated: pre-vaccination baseline after standard-of-care therapy. Assay: immunoSEQ multiplex PCR; the TCRdb copy retains only in-frame clones and omits some. The table has nearly 15,000 clones, 85% to 90% seen once. Sequencing was performed on PBMCs, taken from a glioma patient treated with radiotherapy, temozolomide or both. Receptors originate from a woman aged 40 to 50 with glioma. Some clones in this sample may be carry-over from other donors' samples.

The J gene is TRBJ2-1, the V gene TRBV10-3; 8 nucleotides agree with TRBD2. Germline V gene data show CDR1 as ENHRY and CDR2 as SYGVKD. CDR3 length: 15 residues. Trimming took 2 bases from V and 4 from J; bases not matched to a gene: 4. The CDR3 sequence is CAISELAGGYNEQFF. In DNA form, the CDR3 reads TGTGCCATCAGTGAGCTAGCGGGCGGATACAATGAGCAGTTCTTC.

DNA of the CDR3: TGTGCCAGCAGTTACTCGGGAGTTAGGGGGGCAGGTGGCTACACCTTC. Encoded protein: CASSYSGVRGAGGYTF. The chain joins TRBV6-5 to TRBJ1-2, with D maybe TRBD1 (6 bases). Germline V gene data show CDR1 as MNHEY and CDR2 as SVGAGI. This CDR3 has 16 amino acids. V was cut by 0 bases and J by 7 bases, with 18 bases left in between.

V gene TRBV5-5 combines with J gene TRBJ2-2; 9 nucleotides line up with TRBD1. The CDR3 is 15 residues long. V was clipped by 5 bases and J by 2 bases; unmatched bases: 4. The germline V gene has CDR1 SGHKS and CDR2 YYEKEE (reference sequence). The CDR3 sequence is CASSRDRVNTGELFF. The CDR3 bases are TGTGCCAGCAGTCGGGACAGGGTAAACACCGGGGAGCTGTTTTTT.

The chain carries TRBV6-1 and TRBJ1-2, with D possibly being TRBD1 (6 bases). Trimming cost V 4 bases and J 4 bases, with 10 bases left between them. Germline CDR1 MNHNS, CDR2 SASEGT. The CDR3 has 13 amino acids. The CDR3: CASSVDRFYGYTF. Written as DNA, the CDR3 is TGTGCCAGCAGTGTGGACAGATTCTATGGCTACACCTTC.

The chain combines TRBV5-6 with TRBJ2-4, with a weak D call TRBD2 (6 bases). V dropped 5 bases and J dropped 5 bases, with 17 bases sitting between them. Germline CDR1 and CDR2: SGHDT and YYEEEE. The CDR3 has 15 residues. The CDR3 reads CASSLGGRPQNIQYF. The CDR3 region has the DNA TGTGCCAGCAGTCTTGGGGGGAGGCCCCAAAACATTCAGTACTTC.

The gene calls are TRBV12-5 and TRBJ1-6, with D possibly matching TRBD1 (5 bases). From germline, CDR1 is LGHNT and CDR2 FRNRAP. CDR3 length equals 13 residues. Trimming took off 6 bases at V and 8 bases at J, with 11 bases between the two ends. The CDR3 loop reads CASGGGTYSPLHF. The CDR3 nucleotides are TGTGCTAGTGGGGGGGGGACCTATTCACCCCTCCACTTT.

This clone was detected a few times. V gene TRBV25-1 combines with J gene TRBJ1-4; D uncertain. The V end was cut by 1 base, the J end by 8 bases, with 2 bases between. Germline loops: CDR1 MGHDK, CDR2 SYGVNS. The CDR3 consists of 11 residues. CDR3 sequence reads: CASSELEKLFF. The DNA for the CDR3 is TGTGCCAGCAGTGAATTAGAAAAACTGTTTTTT.

The V and J genes are TRBV5-6 and TRBJ2-1, with TRBD1 matching over 9 bases. After removal of 3 bases from V and 8 bases from J, the junction contained 6 bases not matched to a gene. The CDR3 extends over 14 amino acids. Germline V gene sequence: CDR1 SGHDT, CDR2 YYEEEE. The CDR3 bases are TGTGCCAGCAGCTCAGGACAGGGGTACGATGAGCAGTTCTTC. It encodes CASSSGQGYDEQFF.

The gene calls are TRBV5-4 and TRBJ1-1; D unresolved. The V gene's germline CDR1 is SGHNT and CDR2 YYREEE (reference sequence). V lost 4 bases and J 1 base, leaving 14 bases between the germline ends. The CDR3 is 15 residues long. Here the CDR3 DNA reads TGTGCCAGCAGCCATGGCAGTCCCTCGAACACTGAAGCTTTCTTT. Translation: CASSHGSPSNTEAFF.

The J gene is TRBJ2-7, the V gene TRBV27; TRBD1 is a possible D gene (5 bases). Trimming left V 8 bases short and J 4 bases short, with 15 bases between. The CDR3 consists of 13 residues. Germline assignment: CDR1 MNHEY and CDR2 SMNVEV (reference sequence). In DNA form, the CDR3 reads TGTGCCAGCGGCTGGAAAGGGGCTTACGAGCAGTACTTC. This sequence encodes CASGWKGAYEQYF.

The chain links TRBV6-1 to TRBJ2-3, with a weak D call TRBD1 (6 bases). Per the germline V gene, CDR1 is MNHNS and CDR2 is SASEGT. This CDR3 has 14 residues. The V end was cut by 8 bases, the J end by 2 bases, with 14 bases between. CDR3 nucleotides: TGTGCCAGCGCCCTCAGGGGTCACACAGATACGCAGTATTTT. Translating gives CASALRGHTDTQYF.

In its sample, this clone was seen a few times. The chain has TRBV10-1 and TRBJ2-2, with D possibly TRBD1 on 6 matching bases. V lost 6 bases and J 2 bases, leaving 7 bases between the germline ends. The CDR3 contains 13 residues. Germline V gene data show CDR1 as WNHNN and CDR2 as SYGVQD (reference sequence). The CDR3 loop reads CASSRGNTGELFF. The CDR3 bases are TGCGCCAGCAGCAGGGGAAACACCGGGGAGCTGTTTTTT.

The CDR3 sequence is CARIHPSTDTQYF. CDR3 in DNA: TGTGCCAGGATTCACCCTAGCACAGATACGCAGTATTTT. V gene TRBV2 combines with J gene TRBJ2-3, with D unresolved. CDR3 length: 13 amino acids. Germline CDR1 is SNHLY and CDR2 is FYNNEI. Trimming took off 9 bases at V and 0 bases at J, with 10 bases between the two ends. The whole variable domain, filled in from reference TRBV2 and TRBJ2-3, reads EPEVTQTPSHQVTQMGQEVILRCVPISNHLYFYWYRQILGQKVEFLVSFYNNEISEKSEIFDDQFSVERPDGSNFTLKIRSTKLEDSAMYFCARIHPSTDTQYFGPGTRLTVL.